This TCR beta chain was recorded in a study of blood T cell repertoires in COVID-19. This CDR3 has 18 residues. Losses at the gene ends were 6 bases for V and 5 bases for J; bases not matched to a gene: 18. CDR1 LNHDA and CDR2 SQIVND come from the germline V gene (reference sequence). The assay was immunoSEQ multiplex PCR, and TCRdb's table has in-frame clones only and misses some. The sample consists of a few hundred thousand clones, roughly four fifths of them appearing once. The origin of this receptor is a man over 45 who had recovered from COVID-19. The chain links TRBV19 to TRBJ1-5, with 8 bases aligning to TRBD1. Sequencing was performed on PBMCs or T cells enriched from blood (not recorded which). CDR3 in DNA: TGTGCCAGTAGGCCGATTACAACCACCGGGACAGGTCATCAGCCCCAGCATTTT. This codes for CASRPITTTGTGHQPQHF.